This TCR beta chain was found in a study of cytomegalovirus exposure and HLA in healthy donors. Study-wide context: A prior study identified 90 million to 120 million unique TCR beta sequences from some 180 million T cells. Findings and limits, study-wide: Analysis performed later found 15,000 or so TCR beta sequences associated with HLA alleles at 0.05 false discovery rate. A later analysis showed HLA-associated TCR beta chains outstripping equally common others in clonal expansion.

Details on this clone: The antigen remains undetermined.

Amplification used 60 Vbeta primers and 13 Jbeta primers. Profiled with immunoSEQ multiplex PCR; TCRdb holds only in-frame clones, not every one. This sample has almost 200,000 clones, with around 77% found just once. CDR1 is MNHEY, CDR2 SMNVEV, per germline (reference sequence). The ends lost 5 bases at V and 5 bases at J; junction bases unmatched: 9. The CDR3 totals 15 residues. The receptor was derived from a man aged 30-40 years in good health and CMV-seronegative. The chain is built from TRBV27 and TRBJ2-1; 7 bases line up with TRBD2. The sample comprised PBMCs. The CDR3 is CASSLGGEVHNEQFF. The CDR3 nucleotides are TGTGCCAGCAGTCTTGGGGGGGAGGTCCACAATGAGCAGTTCTTC.